The clone carrying this T cell receptor beta chain appeared once. Its antigen is not known. Donors were ostensibly healthy at sampling, although undocumented immune exposures were probable. This sample was taken from a study of cytomegalovirus exposure and HLA in healthy donors. Study outcomes and limitations: Near-uniform donor sequencing depth was presumed by presence/absence analyses. Earlier analysis yielded a pattern in which most TCR beta V segments were productive about 90% or about 30% of the time. Later analysis revealed greater clonal expansion in HLA-associated TCR beta chains than in equally common others.

In the PCR, 60 Vbeta and 13 Jbeta primers were used. Sequencing used immunoSEQ multiplex PCR; TCRdb keeps in-frame clones, though not all of them. The table has 150,000 to 200,000 clones, 65% to 85% seen once. The specimen was PBMCs. The clonotype originates from a woman in her thirties or forties in good health and CMV-seropositive.

The CDR3 sequence: CASGHLGNTIYF. The CDR3 bases are TGTGCCAGCGGACATTTAGGAAACACCATATATTTT. The chain is built from TRBV25-1 and TRBJ1-3; D might be TRBD1 (5 bases). With 8 bases removed from V and 4 bases from J, the gap between germline ends came to 9 bases. Per the germline V gene, CDR1 is MGHDK and CDR2 is SYGVNS. This CDR3 is built from 12 residues.